Listed below are T cell receptor beta chains from one sample, sequenced in a study of OX40 agonist ivuxolimab in advanced cancers. The protocol was immunoSEQ multiplex PCR, while the TCRdb copy is restricted to in-frame clones and leaves out a portion. The sample has about 90,000 clones; more than 70% are singletons. Sequencing used CD4+ or CD8+ T cells sorted from blood, obtained in a trial of the OX40 agonist ivuxolimab. These receptors all come from an adult with an advanced solid tumor such as melanoma, head and neck, liver or kidney cancer. Each CDR3 is given with its conserved first and last residue. A D gene is named only where the DNA matches it firmly. For some rows the clone size is stated as once, few or many, or as a class when expanded; others skip it.

V: TRBV6-5
size: NA
J: TRBJ2-1
D: NA
CDR3: CASSYSIRTEQFF
DNA: TGTGCCAGCAGTTACTCGATCAGAACTGAGCAGTTCTTC

V: TRBV6-5
size: NA
J: TRBJ1-1
D: NA
CDR3: CASSSPSRNTEAFF
DNA: TGTGCCAGCAGTTCACCCTCTCGGAACACTGAAGCTTTCTTT

V: TRBV11-1
size: NA
J: TRBJ2-3
D: NA
CDR3: CASRQYTDTQYF
DNA: TGTGCCAGCAGACAGTACACAGATACGCAGTATTTT

V: TRBV6-5
size: NA
J: TRBJ2-3
D: NA
CDR3: CASSSGTKENTQYF
DNA: TGTGCCAGCAGTTCCGGGACAAAAGAAAATACGCAGTATTTT

V: TRBV7-2
size: NA
J: TRBJ1-2
D: TRBD1
CDR3: CASSLATGSYGYTF
DNA: TGTGCCAGCAGCTTAGCGACAGGGAGCTATGGCTACACCTTC

V: TRBV6-5
size: NA
J: TRBJ2-3
D: TRBD2
CDR3: CASGTRSTDTQYF
DNA: TGTGCCAGCGGGACTAGGAGTACAGATACGCAGTATTTT

V: TRBV19
size: few
J: TRBJ2-7
D: NA
CDR3: CASGGARSYEQYF
DNA: TGTGCCAGTGGTGGGGCTCGGTCCTACGAGCAGTACTTC

V: TRBV7-2
size: NA
J: TRBJ2-2
D: NA
CDR3: CASNLAGAGGELFF
DNA: TGTGCCAGCAACCTAGCTGGAGCGGGCGGGGAGCTGTTTTTT

V: TRBV10-3
size: few
J: TRBJ1-4
D: NA
CDR3: CAISEAGTNEKLFF
DNA: TGTGCCATCAGTGAGGCTGGGACTAATGAAAAACTGTTTTTT

V: TRBV30
size: NA
J: TRBJ1-1
D: TRBD1
CDR3: CAWGGDREAFF
DNA: TGTGCCTGGGGGGGGGACAGGGAAGCTTTCTTT

V: TRBV7-2
size: NA
J: TRBJ2-3
D: TRBD2
CDR3: CASSRTSAHSLYF
DNA: TGTGCCAGCTCACGGACTAGCGCCCACAGCTTGTATTTT

V: TRBV27
size: NA
J: TRBJ2-5
D: NA
CDR3: CASSLSALAPDQETQYF
DNA: TGTGCCAGCAGTTTATCGGCCCTAGCGCCCGACCAAGAGACCCAGTACTTC

V: TRBV10-2
size: NA
J: TRBJ1-2
D: NA
CDR3: CASTDSHVYGYTF
DNA: TGCGCCAGCACCGACAGCCACGTCTATGGCTACACCTTC

V: TRBV2
size: NA
J: TRBJ2-7
D: NA
CDR3: CASSGRPGSYEQYF
DNA: TGTGCCAGCAGTGGTAGACCCGGATCCTACGAGCAGTACTTC

V: TRBV6-1
size: NA
J: TRBJ2-2
D: NA
CDR3: CASSVDSPGELFF
DNA: TGTGCCAGCAGTGTCGACAGTCCCGGGGAGCTGTTTTTT

V: TRBV5-5
size: NA
J: TRBJ1-2
D: NA
CDR3: CASSRSTGPESSGYTF
DNA: TGTGCCAGCAGCCGGAGCACAGGGCCCGAATCATCCGGCTACACCTTC

V: TRBV4-2
size: NA
J: TRBJ1-4
D: NA
CDR3: CASSLRGREEKLFF
DNA: TGTGCCAGCAGCCTAAGAGGACGGGAGGAAAAACTGTTTTTT

V: TRBV11-1
size: NA
J: TRBJ2-1
D: NA
CDR3: CASSFGRSVGSYNEQFF
DNA: TGTGCCAGCAGCTTTGGTAGGAGCGTCGGCTCCTACAATGAGCAGTTCTTC

V: TRBV7-2
size: NA
J: TRBJ2-2
D: NA
CDR3: CASSFHTGELFF
DNA: TGTGCCAGCAGCTTTCACACCGGGGAGCTGTTTTTT

V: TRBV4-2
size: NA
J: TRBJ2-1
D: TRBD2
CDR3: CASSQRGGGEQFF
DNA: TGTGCCAGCAGCCAACGGGGGGGAGGGGAGCAGTTCTTC

V: TRBV29-1
size: NA
J: TRBJ2-6
D: NA
CDR3: CSVTTGSSGANVLTF
DNA: TGCAGCGTTACCACAGGGAGCTCTGGGGCCAACGTCCTGACTTTC

V: TRBV30
size: few
J: TRBJ1-2
D: NA
CDR3: CAWDPGRGVYGYTF
DNA: TGTGCCTGGGATCCCGGCAGGGGCGTCTATGGCTACACCTTC

V: TRBV2
size: once
J: TRBJ2-1
D: NA
CDR3: CASSERKNSYNEQFF
DNA: TGTGCCAGCAGTGAAAGGAAAAACTCCTACAATGAGCAGTTCTTC

V: TRBV28
size: NA
J: TRBJ1-6
D: NA
CDR3: CASSFGRSGSSYNSPLHF
DNA: TGTGCCAGCAGTTTTGGGAGGTCAGGGAGCTCCTATAATTCACCCCTCCACTTT

V: TRBV29-1
size: NA
J: TRBJ2-5
D: NA
CDR3: CSVESDSQETQYF
DNA: TGCAGCGTTGAATCGGACTCCCAAGAGACCCAGTACTTC

V: TRBV28
size: NA
J: TRBJ1-5
D: NA
CDR3: CASSFGGQPTSNQPQHF
DNA: TGTGCCAGCAGTTTTGGGGGTCAGCCAACTAGCAATCAGCCCCAGCATTTT

V: TRBV7-2
size: NA
J: TRBJ2-7
D: NA
CDR3: CASSLGWARGKEEQYF
DNA: TGTGCCAGCAGCTTAGGGTGGGCCCGGGGAAAAGAAGAGCAGTACTTC

V: TRBV28
size: NA
J: TRBJ1-5
D: TRBD1
CDR3: CASEEDRRRNQPQHF
DNA: TGTGCCAGCGAGGAGGACAGGAGGCGAAATCAGCCCCAGCATTTT

V: TRBV19
size: NA
J: TRBJ2-7
D: TRBD2
CDR3: CASSPPTLGTSGSYEQYF
DNA: TGTGCCAGTAGCCCACCAACCCTAGGGACTAGCGGCTCCTACGAGCAGTACTTC

V: TRBV7-9
size: NA
J: TRBJ2-5
D: NA
CDR3: CASRTGSYQETQYF
DNA: TGTGCCAGCCGCACCGGCAGTTACCAAGAGACCCAGTACTTC

V: TRBV6-1
size: NA
J: TRBJ2-3
D: NA
CDR3: CASSVGGLLTDTQYF
DNA: TGTGCCAGCAGTGTGGGGGGACTCCTTACGGATACGCAGTATTTT

V: TRBV9
size: NA
J: TRBJ2-2
D: NA
CDR3: CASNGQGGTGELFF
DNA: TGTGCCAGCAACGGACAGGGAGGGACCGGGGAGCTGTTTTTT

V: TRBV18
size: NA
J: TRBJ1-2
D: TRBD1
CDR3: CASSPTGVSDGYTF
DNA: TGTGCCAGCTCACCGACAGGGGTATCGGATGGCTACACCTTC

V: TRBV6-1
size: few
J: TRBJ1-2
D: NA
CDR3: CASKRQGDGYTF
DNA: TGTGCCAGCAAGAGGCAAGGGGATGGCTACACCTTC

V: TRBV5-1
size: NA
J: TRBJ2-5
D: NA
CDR3: CASKLTGSGETQYF
DNA: TGCGCCAGCAAACTTACAGGGTCCGGGGAGACCCAGTACTTC

V: TRBV6-1
size: NA
J: TRBJ1-5
D: NA
CDR3: CASRGDQPQHF
DNA: TGTGCCAGCCGAGGGGACCAGCCCCAGCATTTT

V: TRBV6-5
size: NA
J: TRBJ1-5
D: NA
CDR3: CASSYSPGSNQPQHF
DNA: TGTGCCAGCAGTTACTCGCCGGGGAGCAATCAGCCCCAGCATTTT

V: TRBV7-3
size: NA
J: TRBJ2-7
D: NA
CDR3: CASSRGANYEQYF
DNA: TGTGCCAGCAGCCGGGGGGCCAACTACGAGCAGTACTTC

V: TRBV9
size: few
J: TRBJ2-4
D: NA
CDR3: CASSVGPGAKNIQYF
DNA: TGTGCCAGCAGCGTAGGTCCGGGGGCCAAAAACATTCAGTACTTC

V: TRBV6-1
size: NA
J: TRBJ2-2
D: NA
CDR3: CASTAEEGGELFF
DNA: TGTGCCAGCACCGCCGAAGAGGGCGGGGAGCTGTTTTTT

V: TRBV5-1
size: NA
J: TRBJ2-6
D: NA
CDR3: CASSKLASGANVLTF
DNA: TGCGCCAGCAGCAAACTAGCATCTGGGGCCAACGTCCTGACTTTC

V: TRBV2
size: NA
J: TRBJ1-2
D: TRBD1
CDR3: CASGTANNYGYTF
DNA: TGTGCCAGCGGGACAGCGAATAACTATGGCTACACCTTC

V: TRBV18
size: NA
J: TRBJ1-6
D: TRBD1
CDR3: CASSARGRYSPLHF
DNA: TGTGCCAGCTCAGCCAGGGGGCGTTATTCACCCCTCCACTTT

V: TRBV11-2
size: NA
J: TRBJ2-3
D: NA
CDR3: CASSLEGTGKDTQYF
DNA: TGTGCCAGCAGCTTAGAGGGGACTGGAAAAGATACGCAGTATTTT

V: TRBV7-3
size: NA
J: TRBJ1-1
D: NA
CDR3: CASSSAGDRGTEAFF
DNA: TGTGCCAGCAGCTCGGCCGGGGACCGTGGCACTGAAGCTTTCTTT

V: TRBV11-2
size: NA
J: TRBJ2-1
D: NA
CDR3: CASSLGLGYNEQFF
DNA: TGTGCCAGCAGCTTAGGTCTCGGGTACAATGAGCAGTTCTTC

V: TRBV5-1
size: NA
J: TRBJ1-2
D: TRBD1
CDR3: CASSLGSGGSSGYTF
DNA: TGCGCCAGCAGCTTGGGGTCAGGGGGGAGTTCTGGCTACACCTTC

V: TRBV9
size: NA
J: TRBJ1-1
D: NA
CDR3: CASSARGSPRDTEAFF
DNA: TGTGCCAGCAGCGCCCGCGGGTCTCCTCGGGACACTGAAGCTTTCTTT

V: TRBV7-3
size: NA
J: TRBJ2-1
D: NA
CDR3: CASSLDPVGGEQFF
DNA: TGTGCCAGCAGCTTAGACCCTGTAGGTGGTGAGCAGTTCTTC